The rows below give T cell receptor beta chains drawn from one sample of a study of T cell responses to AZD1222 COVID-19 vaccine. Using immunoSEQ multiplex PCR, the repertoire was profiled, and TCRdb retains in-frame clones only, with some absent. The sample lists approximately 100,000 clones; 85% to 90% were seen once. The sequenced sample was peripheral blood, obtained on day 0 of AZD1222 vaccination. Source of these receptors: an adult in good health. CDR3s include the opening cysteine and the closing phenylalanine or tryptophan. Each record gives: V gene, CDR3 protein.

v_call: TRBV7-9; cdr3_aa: CASSLTRAGQGFLETQYF
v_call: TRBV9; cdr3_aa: CASTVSSSANTGELFF
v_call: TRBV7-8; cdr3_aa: CASSLGGTGGLAKNIQYF
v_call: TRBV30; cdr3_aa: CAWSRGPYGYTF
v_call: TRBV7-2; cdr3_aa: CASSSKGDRGQPQHF
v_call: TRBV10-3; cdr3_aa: CAISEGSYEQYF
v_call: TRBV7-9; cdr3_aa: CASSLEGSGNEQYF
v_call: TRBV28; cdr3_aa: CASRYTGPNQPQHF
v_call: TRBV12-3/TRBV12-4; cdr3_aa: CASSFGAYGYTF
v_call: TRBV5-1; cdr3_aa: CASSLDAAGYTF
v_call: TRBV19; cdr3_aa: CASTQPAYSNQPQHF
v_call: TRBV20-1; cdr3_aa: CSARTGFEAFF
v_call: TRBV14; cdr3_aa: CASSQGFTGNYGYTF
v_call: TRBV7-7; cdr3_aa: CASSLESGGAREQFF
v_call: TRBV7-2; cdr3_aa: CASSFYARAEETQYF
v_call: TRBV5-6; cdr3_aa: CASSLGSHEQYF
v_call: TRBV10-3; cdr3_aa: CAIIRGPGDGYTF
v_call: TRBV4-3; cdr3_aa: CASSQGQQRNTIYF
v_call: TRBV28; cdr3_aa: CASSLGTGGRNYGYTF
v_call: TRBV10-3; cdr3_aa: CAIRGGQGRSEAFF
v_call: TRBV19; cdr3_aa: CASSLGRYSNQPQHF
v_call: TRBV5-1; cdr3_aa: CASSLGIYGYTF
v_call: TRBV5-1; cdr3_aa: CASSVTIGTEAFF
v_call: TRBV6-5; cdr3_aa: CASRRDRGNGYTF
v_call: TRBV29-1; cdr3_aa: CSVFPLTGMNTEAFF
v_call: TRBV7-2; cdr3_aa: CASSLDLEYNEQFF
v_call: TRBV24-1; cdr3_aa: CATSDFTGGTDTQYF
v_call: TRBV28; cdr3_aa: CATGFNGYTF
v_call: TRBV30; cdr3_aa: CAWSVSGARYNSPLHF
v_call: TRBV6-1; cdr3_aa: CASSDSTGGRITF
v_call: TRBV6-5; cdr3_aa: CASSYFSPRGRQKQFF
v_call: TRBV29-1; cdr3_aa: CSVSYRGANEKLFF
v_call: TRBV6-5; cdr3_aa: CASRALAGVTDEQFF
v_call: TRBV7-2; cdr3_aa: CASSLVGGDYGYTF
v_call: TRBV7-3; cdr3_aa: CASSLSKGTEAFF
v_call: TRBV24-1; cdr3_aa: CATSSPSTDTQYF
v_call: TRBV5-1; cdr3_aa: CASGPSGGITDTQYF
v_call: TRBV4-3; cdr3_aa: CASSEGLAGTYNEQFF
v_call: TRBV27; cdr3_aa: CASKKVRGGYNEQFF
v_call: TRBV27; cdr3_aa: CASSSLTGSKNTEAFF
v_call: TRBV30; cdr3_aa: CAWRVTGVGFLGATNEKLFF